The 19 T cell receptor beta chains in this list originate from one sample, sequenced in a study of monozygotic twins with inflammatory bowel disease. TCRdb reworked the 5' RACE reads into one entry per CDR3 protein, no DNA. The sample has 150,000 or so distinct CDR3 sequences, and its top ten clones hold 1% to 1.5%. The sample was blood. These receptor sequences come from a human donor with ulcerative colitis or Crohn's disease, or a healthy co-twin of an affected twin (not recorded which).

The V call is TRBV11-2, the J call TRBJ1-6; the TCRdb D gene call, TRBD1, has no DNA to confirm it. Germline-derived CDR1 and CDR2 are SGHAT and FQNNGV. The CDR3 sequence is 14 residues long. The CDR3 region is CASSSRGNNSPLHF.

The CDR3 loop reads CSARPRLFGQGSQPQHF. The rearrangement uses TRBV20-1 and TRBJ1-5; TCRdb's D call of TRBD1 is untestable without DNA. There are 17 residues in the CDR3. The germline gives CDR1 DFQATT, CDR2 SNEGSKA (reference sequence).

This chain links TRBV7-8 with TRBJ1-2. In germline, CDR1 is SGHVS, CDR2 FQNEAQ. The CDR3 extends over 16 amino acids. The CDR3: CASSLVLGADPRGYTF.

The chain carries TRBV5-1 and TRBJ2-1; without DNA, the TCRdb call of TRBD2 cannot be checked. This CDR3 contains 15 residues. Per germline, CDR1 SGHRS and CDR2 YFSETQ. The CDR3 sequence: CASSLLAGGLYEQFF.

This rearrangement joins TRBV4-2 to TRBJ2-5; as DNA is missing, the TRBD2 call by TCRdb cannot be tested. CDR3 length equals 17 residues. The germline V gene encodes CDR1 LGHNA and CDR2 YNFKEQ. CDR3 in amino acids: CASTFGTSGIRPETQYF.

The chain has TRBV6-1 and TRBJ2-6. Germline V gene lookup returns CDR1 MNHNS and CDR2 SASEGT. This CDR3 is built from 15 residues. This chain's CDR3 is CASHGSLVGANVLTF.

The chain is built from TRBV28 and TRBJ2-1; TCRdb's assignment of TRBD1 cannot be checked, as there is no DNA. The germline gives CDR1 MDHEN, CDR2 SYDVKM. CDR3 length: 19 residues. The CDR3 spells CASSLYRGSGLSSYNEQFF.

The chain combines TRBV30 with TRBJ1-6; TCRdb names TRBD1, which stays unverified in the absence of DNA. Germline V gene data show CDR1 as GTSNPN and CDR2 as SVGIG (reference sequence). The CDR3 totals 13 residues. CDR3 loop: CAWQTGGGSPLHF.

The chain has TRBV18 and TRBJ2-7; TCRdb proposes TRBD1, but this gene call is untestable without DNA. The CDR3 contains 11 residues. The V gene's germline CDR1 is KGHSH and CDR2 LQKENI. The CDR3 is CASSQGNEQYF.

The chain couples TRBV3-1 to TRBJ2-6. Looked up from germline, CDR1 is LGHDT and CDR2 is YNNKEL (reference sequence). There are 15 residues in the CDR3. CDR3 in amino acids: CASSQDTSGANVLTF. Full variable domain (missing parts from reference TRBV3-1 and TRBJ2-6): DTAVSQTPKYLVTQMGNDKSIKCEQNLGHDTMYWYKQDSKKFLKIMFSYNNKELIINETVPNRFSPKSPDKAHLNLHINSLELGDSAVYFCASSQDTSGANVLTFGAGSRLTVL.

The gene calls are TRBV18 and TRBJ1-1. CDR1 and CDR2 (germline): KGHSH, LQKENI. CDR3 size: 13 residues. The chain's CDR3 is CASSPGKNTEAFF.

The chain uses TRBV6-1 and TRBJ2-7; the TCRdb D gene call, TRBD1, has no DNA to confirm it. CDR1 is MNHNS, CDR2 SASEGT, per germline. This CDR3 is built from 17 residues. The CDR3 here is CASSAGTGFIIGYEQYF.

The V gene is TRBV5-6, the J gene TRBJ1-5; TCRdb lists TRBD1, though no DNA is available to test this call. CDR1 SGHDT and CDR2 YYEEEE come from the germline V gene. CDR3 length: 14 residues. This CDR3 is CASSLRQPDQPQHF.

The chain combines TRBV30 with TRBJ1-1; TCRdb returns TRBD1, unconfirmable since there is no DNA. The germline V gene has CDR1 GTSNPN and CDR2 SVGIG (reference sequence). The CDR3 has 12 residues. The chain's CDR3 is CAWVGQGAEAFF.

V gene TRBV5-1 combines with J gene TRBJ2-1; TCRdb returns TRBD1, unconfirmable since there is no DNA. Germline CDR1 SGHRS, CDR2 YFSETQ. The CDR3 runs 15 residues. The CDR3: CASSLGAGRDNEQFF.

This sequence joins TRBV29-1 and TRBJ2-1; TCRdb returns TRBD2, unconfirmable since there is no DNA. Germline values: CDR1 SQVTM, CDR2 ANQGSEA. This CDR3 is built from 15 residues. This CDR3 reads CSVEVLAVSYNEQFF.

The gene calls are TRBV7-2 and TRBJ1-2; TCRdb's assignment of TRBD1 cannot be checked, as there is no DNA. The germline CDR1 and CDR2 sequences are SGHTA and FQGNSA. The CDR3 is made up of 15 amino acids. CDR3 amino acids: CASSRGGHVKDGYTF.

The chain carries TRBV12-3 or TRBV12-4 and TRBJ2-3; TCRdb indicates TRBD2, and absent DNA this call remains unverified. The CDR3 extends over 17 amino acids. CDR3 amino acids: CASSFQQTSASADTQYF.

The CDR3 reads CASSLPAKYEQYF. The chain employs TRBV28 and TRBJ2-7; lacking DNA, the TRBD2 call made by TCRdb goes unchecked. Per the germline V gene, CDR1 is MDHEN and CDR2 is SYDVKM. The CDR3 extends over 13 amino acids.